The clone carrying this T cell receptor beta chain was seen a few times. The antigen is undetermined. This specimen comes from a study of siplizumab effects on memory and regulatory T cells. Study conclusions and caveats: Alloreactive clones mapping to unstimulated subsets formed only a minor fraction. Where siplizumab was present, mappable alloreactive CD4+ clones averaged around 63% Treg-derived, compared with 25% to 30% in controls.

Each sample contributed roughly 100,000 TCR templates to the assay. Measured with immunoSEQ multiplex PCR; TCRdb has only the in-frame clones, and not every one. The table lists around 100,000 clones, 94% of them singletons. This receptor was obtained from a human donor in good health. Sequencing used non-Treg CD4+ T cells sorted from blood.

The DNA for the CDR3 is TGTGCCTGGAGTCGGGCGGCTGAAGCTTTCTTT. Translating it yields CAWSRAAEAFF. The chain couples TRBV30 to TRBJ1-1; D gene uncertain. The germline CDR1 and CDR2 sequences are GTSNPN and SVGIG (reference sequence). Deletions cut 2 bases from V and 6 bases from J, with 7 bases between. This CDR3 contains 11 residues. Supplemented by reference TRBV30 and TRBJ1-1, the full variable domain reads SQTIHQWPATLVQPVGSPLSLECTVEGTSNPNLYWYRQAAGRGLQLLFYSVGIGQISSEVPQNLSASRPQDRQFILSSKKLLLSDSGFYLCAWSRAAEAFFGQGTRLTVV.